These 17 T cell receptor beta chains came from one sample sequenced in a study of long-term antiretroviral therapy in people with HIV. Survey-level resolution applied to immunoSEQ assay v3.0. Measured with immunoSEQ multiplex PCR; TCRdb has only the in-frame clones, and not every one. The sample has tens of thousands of clones, over 75% seen once; the top ten hold approximately 6.5%. This specimen consisted of unsorted PBMCs, obtained 0.6 years after starting antiretroviral therapy. Receptors were obtained from a man aged 18 to 30 with HIV.

The rearrangement joins TRBV6-6 to TRBJ2-4; 10 nucleotides agree with TRBD2. CDR1 and CDR2 (germline): MNHNY, SVGAGI (reference sequence). The J segment lost 6 bases and the V segment lost 4 bases, leaving 6 bases of the junction unmatched. The CDR3 extends over 15 amino acids. CDR3 nucleotides: TGTGCCAGCAGTTCTAGCGGGAGTGAATCAAACATTCAGTACTTC. Translating it yields CASSSSGSESNIQYF.

The chain joins TRBV19 to TRBJ2-1; TRBD2 aligns across 7 bases. The ends lost 0 bases at V and 3 bases at J; junction bases unmatched: 11. CDR1 and CDR2 from the germline V gene are LNHDA and SQIVND (reference sequence). The CDR3 has 18 amino acids. Written as DNA, the CDR3 is TGTGCCAGTAGTATAGATGGGGGAAGACTAGCAGTCTACAATGAGCAGTTCTTC. Its protein is CASSIDGGRLAVYNEQFF.

CDR3: CASQLGGLYNEQFF. CDR3 sequence (DNA): TGTGCCAGTCAACTGGGGGGGCTTTACAATGAGCAGTTCTTC. The rearrangement links TRBV7-9 to TRBJ2-1, with a possible D match to TRBD2 (7 bases). The CDR3 has 14 amino acids. Per germline, CDR1 SEHNR and CDR2 FQNEAQ (reference sequence). The V end was cut by 9 bases, the J end by 4 bases, with 16 bases between.

The chain joins TRBV7-9 to TRBJ2-1, with no clear D. The CDR3 loop spans 13 amino acids. The germline V and J ends were trimmed by 2 bases and 9 bases, with 11 bases remaining between them. Germline CDR1 reads SEHNR; CDR2 reads FQNEAQ (reference sequence). The DNA of the CDR3 is TGTGCCAGCAGCTTACGGTCGGGCGGTGAGCAGTTCTTC. It translates to CASSLRSGGEQFF. Full variable domain (remainder filled in from reference TRBV7-9 and TRBJ2-1): DTGVSQNPRHKITKRGQNVTFRCDPISEHNRLYWYRQTLGQGPEFLTYFQNEAQLEKSRLLSDRFSAERPKGSFSTLEIQRTEQGDSAMYLCASSLRSGGEQFFGPGTRLTVL.

The chain joins TRBV4-1 to TRBJ2-3; D gene ambiguous. The CDR3 has 17 residues. Germline V gene sequence: CDR1 MGHRA, CDR2 YSYEKL. Deletions cut 1 base from V and 1 base from J, with 15 bases between. This CDR3 reads CASSQVVTLVGTDTQYF. As DNA, the CDR3 is TGCGCCAGCAGCCAAGTGGTAACCCTAGTGGGCACAGATACGCAGTATTTT.

A single count supports this clone. The chain combines TRBV29-1 with TRBJ2-7, with TRBD2 matching over 10 bases. The CDR3 loop spans 13 amino acids. After removal of 5 bases from V and 6 bases from J, the junction contained 7 bases not matched to a gene. CDR1 is SQVTM and CDR2 is ANQGSEA in the germline V gene. The DNA of the CDR3 is TGCAGCGTTCTGAAGCGGACTAGCGGCGAGCAGTACTTC. Translation gives CSVLKRTSGEQYF.

The rearrangement uses TRBV9 and TRBJ2-7, with a tentative D call TRBD1 (5 bases). This CDR3 has 15 amino acids. Trimming removed 0 bases from V and 1 base from J, with 11 bases in between. In germline, CDR1 is SGDLS, CDR2 YYNGEE. The CDR3 region is CASSVGGDSSYEQYF. The CDR3 DNA reads TGTGCCAGCAGCGTAGGCGGAGACAGTTCCTACGAGCAGTACTTC.

This clone was detected only once. As DNA, the CDR3 is TGTGCCAGCAGTTACTCGAAAGTCTCGCCCCAGCATTTT. It yields the protein CASSYSKVSPQHF. V gene TRBV6-5 combines with J gene TRBJ1-5; D call uncertain. The CDR3 totals 13 residues. The germline V gene has CDR1 MNHEY and CDR2 SVGAGI. Trimming stripped 0 bases from V and 9 bases from J, with 9 bases between.

The V call is TRBV7-9, the J call TRBJ2-7; the D gene could be TRBD1 or TRBD2 (6 bases each). This CDR3 has 13 amino acids. Between the trimmed V and J ends, which lost 1 base and 6 bases, there was a span of 10 bases. Germline V gene lookup returns CDR1 SEHNR and CDR2 FQNEAQ (reference sequence). The CDR3 DNA is TGTGCCAGCAGCTTAGGGGGGGCTAGCGAGCAGTACTTC. It yields the protein CASSLGGASEQYF.

The rearrangement links TRBV7-2 to TRBJ2-7; D perhaps matches TRBD1 (5 bases). V shed 3 bases and J shed 0 bases, with 6 bases lying between them. CDR3 length: 13 residues. In germline, CDR1 is SGHTA, CDR2 FQGNSA. CDR3 residues: CASSFTGSYEQYF. The CDR3 DNA reads as TGTGCCAGCAGCTTCACAGGCTCCTACGAGCAGTACTTC. Supplemented by reference TRBV7-2 and TRBJ2-7, the full variable domain reads GAGVSQSPSNKVTEKGKDVELRCDPISGHTALYWYRQSLGQGLEFLIYFQGNSAPDKSGLPSDRFSAERTGGSVSTLTIQRTQQEDSAVYLCASSFTGSYEQYFGPGTRLTVT.

This chain links TRBV15 with TRBJ1-1; TRBD1 agrees at 11 bases. The germline V gene has CDR1 LNHNV and CDR2 YYDKDF (reference sequence). The CDR3 spans 15 residues. V lost 9 bases and J lost 1; bases outside the gene matches: 7. The CDR3: CATTRDRGENTEAFF. The CDR3, as DNA: TGTGCCACGACCCGGGACAGGGGGGAGAACACTGAAGCTTTCTTT.

The genes are TRBV7-6 and TRBJ1-1; D ambiguous. This CDR3 spans 13 amino acids. Looked up from germline, CDR1 is SGHVS and CDR2 is FNYEAQ. The ends were cut back, 0 bases at V and 7 bases at J, with 9 bases in the middle. The CDR3 sequence is CASSLAGRSEAFF. The CDR3 DNA is TGTGCCAGCAGCTTAGCAGGGCGGAGTGAAGCTTTCTTT.

The chain links TRBV19 to TRBJ2-7; TRBD2 aligns across 10 bases. The ends lost 5 bases at V and 2 bases at J; junction bases unmatched: 6. Germline assignment: CDR1 LNHDA and CDR2 SQIVND (reference sequence). CDR3 size: 15 residues. This CDR3 reads CASSRGLAVTYEQYF. CDR3 DNA: TGTGCCAGTAGTCGCGGACTAGCGGTAACCTACGAGCAGTACTTC.

The J gene is TRBJ1-5, the V gene TRBV28; perhaps TRBD1 as D (5 bases). The CDR3 loop spans 16 amino acids. Trimming took off 4 bases at V and 3 bases at J, with 16 bases between the two ends. Germline V gene sequence: CDR1 MDHEN, CDR2 SYDVKM. CDR3 DNA: TGTGCCAGCAGTTCGCTCCACCGTGGGGCCAATCAGCCCCAGCATTTT. Protein: CASSSLHRGANQPQHF. Full variable domain (outside the CDR3, taken from reference TRBV28 and TRBJ1-5): DVKVTQSSRYLVKRTGEKVFLECVQDMDHENMFWYRQDPGLGLRLIYFSYDVKMKEKGDIPEGYSVSREKKERFSLILESASTNQTSMYLCASSSLHRGANQPQHFGDGTRLSIL.

The V gene is TRBV2, the J gene TRBJ1-5, with 11 bases fitting TRBD1. This CDR3 contains 15 residues. The ends lost 5 bases at V and 6 bases at J; junction bases unmatched: 6. Germline assignment: CDR1 SNHLY and CDR2 FYNNEI. The chain's CDR3 is CASSSVGTGGQPQHF. The CDR3 DNA reads TGTGCCAGCAGTTCAGTGGGGACAGGGGGTCAGCCCCAGCATTTT.

This clone was seen a few times. The V and J genes are TRBV6-6 and TRBJ2-7; 13 bases match TRBD2. CDR3 length: 16 amino acids. Germline V gives CDR1 MNHNY, CDR2 SVGAGI (reference sequence). Unmatched junction bases numbered 6, after V lost 5 bases and J lost 2 bases. CDR3 DNA sequence: TGTGCCAGCAGTCCCCAGGGACTAGCGGGAACCTACGAGCAGTACTTC. Residues: CASSPQGLAGTYEQYF.

The rearrangement joins TRBV5-1 to TRBJ2-3; a possible D gene is TRBD2 (5 bases). This CDR3 comprises 15 residues. V shed 3 bases and J shed 4 bases, with 15 bases lying between them. Germline CDR1 and CDR2: SGHRS and YFSETQ. This CDR3 is CASSSSPGGPDTQYF. CDR3 in DNA: TGCGCCAGCAGCTCTTCCCCCGGCGGGCCAGATACGCAGTATTTT.